Sequencing of this TCR beta chain was carried out in a study of T cells in localized non-small cell lung cancer. Libraries were prepared by immunoSEQ multiplex PCR; TCRdb keeps only in-frame clonotypes and omits some of them. The repertoire consists of around 50,000 clones, with approximately 90% occurring once and the leading ten covering 2.5%. This CDR3 spans 11 amino acids. With 4 bases removed from V and 7 bases from J, the gap between germline ends came to 8 bases. From germline, CDR1 is SGHDN and CDR2 FVKESK. Comments on this clone: What it binds is not known.

Overall study findings and caveats: Clonality of T cells reached its maximum in uninvolved adjacent lung, surpassing tumor. The study detected a median approximately 50 of the top 100 tumor clones in adjacent lung. Prolonged overall survival went with higher T cell density in the blood. Without multi-region sequencing, intratumor heterogeneity could not be excluded.

The sample consisted of PBMCs, taken before any cancer treatment. The chain uses TRBV14 and TRBJ2-7; D uncertain. The sequence derives from a man aged 40 to 70 with stage II lung adenocarcinoma. The CDR3 loop reads CASSRWGEQYF. CDR3 nucleotides: TGTGCCAGCAGCCGTTGGGGTGAGCAGTACTTC.